The sequence of this TCR beta chain was determined in a study of shared clonotypes between healthy human individuals. Study context: Donors, aged 18 to 49, were a couple of women and three men.

CDR3 size: 15 residues. The germline V gene has CDR1 LNHDA and CDR2 SQIVND (reference sequence). V dropped 1 base and J dropped 7; count of bases not matched to a gene: 5. Sequenced by immunoSEQ multiplex PCR; TCRdb stores in-frame clones only, minus some. This sample has around 500,000 clones, with around 78% found just once. The V call is TRBV19, the J call TRBJ2-3, with 10 bases that match TRBD1. Sequencing was carried out using PBMCs. The clonotype comes from a woman between 40 and 50 years old in good health. Some clones in this sample may be carry-over from other donors' samples. CDR3 sequence: CASSIGRDRGHTQYF. CDR3 bases: TGTGCCAGTAGTATAGGTAGGGACAGGGGACATACGCAGTATTTT.